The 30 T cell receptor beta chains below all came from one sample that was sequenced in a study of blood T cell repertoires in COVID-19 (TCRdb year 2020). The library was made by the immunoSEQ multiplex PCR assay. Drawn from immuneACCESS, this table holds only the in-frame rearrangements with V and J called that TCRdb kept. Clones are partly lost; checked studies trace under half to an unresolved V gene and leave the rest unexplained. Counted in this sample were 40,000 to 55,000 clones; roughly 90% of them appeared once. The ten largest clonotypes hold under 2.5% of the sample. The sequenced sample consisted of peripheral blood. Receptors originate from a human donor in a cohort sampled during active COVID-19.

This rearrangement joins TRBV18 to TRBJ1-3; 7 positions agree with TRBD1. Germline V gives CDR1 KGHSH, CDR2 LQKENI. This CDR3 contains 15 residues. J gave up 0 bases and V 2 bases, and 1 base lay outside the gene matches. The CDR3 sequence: CASSPGTASGNTIYF. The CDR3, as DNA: TGTGCCAGCTCACCAGGGACAGCCTCTGGAAACACCATATATTTT.

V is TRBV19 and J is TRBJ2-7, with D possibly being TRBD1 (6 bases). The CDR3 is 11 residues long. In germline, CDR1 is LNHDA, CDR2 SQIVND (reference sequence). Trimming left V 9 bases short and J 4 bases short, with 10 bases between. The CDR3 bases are TGTGCCAGCGGACAGTATTACGAGCAGTACTTC. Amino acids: CASGQYYEQYF. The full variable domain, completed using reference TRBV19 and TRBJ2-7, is DGGITQSPKYLFRKEGQNVTLSCEQNLNHDAMYWYRQDPGQGLRLIYYSQIVNDFQKGDIAEGYSVSREKKESFPLTVTSAQKNPTAFYLCASGQYYEQYFGPGTRLTVT.

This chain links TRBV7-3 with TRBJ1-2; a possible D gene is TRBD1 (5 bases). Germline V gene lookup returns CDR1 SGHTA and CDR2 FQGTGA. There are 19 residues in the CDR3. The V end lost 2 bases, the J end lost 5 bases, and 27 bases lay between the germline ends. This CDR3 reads CASSLRGGELTMNIYGYTF. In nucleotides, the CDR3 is TGTGCCAGCAGCTTACGGGGGGGAGAACTGACCATGAACATTTATGGCTACACCTTC.

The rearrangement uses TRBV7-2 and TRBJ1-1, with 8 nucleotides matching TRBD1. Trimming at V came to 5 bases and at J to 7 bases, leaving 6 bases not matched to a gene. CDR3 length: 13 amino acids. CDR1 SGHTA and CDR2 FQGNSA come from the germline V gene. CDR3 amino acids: CASSAWTGLEAFF. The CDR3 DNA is TGTGCCAGCAGCGCCTGGACAGGGCTTGAAGCTTTCTTT.

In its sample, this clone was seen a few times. For the CDR3, the DNA is TGTGCCAGCAGCCAAGACAGGAACTACGAGCAGTACTTC. It yields the protein CASSQDRNYEQYF. The chain uses TRBV4-2 and TRBJ2-7; no definite D call. Germline V gives CDR1 LGHNA, CDR2 YNFKEQ. There are 13 residues in the CDR3. V dropped 0 bases and J dropped 3 bases, with 6 bases sitting between them.

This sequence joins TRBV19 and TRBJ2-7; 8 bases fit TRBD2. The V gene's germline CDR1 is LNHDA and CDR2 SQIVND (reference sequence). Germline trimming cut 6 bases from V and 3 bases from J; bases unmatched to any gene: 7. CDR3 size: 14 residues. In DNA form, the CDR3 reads TGTGCCAGTAGCTCTGCGGGAGGAGGCTACGAGCAGTACTTC. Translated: CASSSAGGGYEQYF.

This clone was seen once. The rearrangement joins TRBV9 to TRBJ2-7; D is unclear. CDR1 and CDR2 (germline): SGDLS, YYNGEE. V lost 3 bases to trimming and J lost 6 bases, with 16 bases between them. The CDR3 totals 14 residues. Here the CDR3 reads CASSASSLSSEQYF. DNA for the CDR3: TGTGCCAGCAGCGCCTCATCGCTCTCTAGCGAGCAGTACTTC.

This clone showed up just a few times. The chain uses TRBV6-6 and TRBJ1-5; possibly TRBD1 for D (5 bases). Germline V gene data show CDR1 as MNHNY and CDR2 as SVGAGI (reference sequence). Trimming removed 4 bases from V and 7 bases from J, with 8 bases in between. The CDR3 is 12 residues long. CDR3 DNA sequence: TGTGCCAGCAGTTCCCCAGGGCAGCCCCAGCATTTT. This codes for CASSSPGQPQHF.

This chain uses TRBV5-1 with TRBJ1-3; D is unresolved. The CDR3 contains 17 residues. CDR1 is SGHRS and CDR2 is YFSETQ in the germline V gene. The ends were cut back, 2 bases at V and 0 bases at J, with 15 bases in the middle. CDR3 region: CASSFRSQPSSGNTIYF. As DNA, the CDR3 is TGCGCCAGCAGCTTCCGGTCTCAACCGAGCTCTGGAAACACCATATATTTT.

The CDR3 region is CASGLQGNEQFF. DNA for the CDR3: TGTGCTAGTGGTTTACAGGGTAATGAGCAGTTCTTC. V usage is TRBV12-5 and J usage is TRBJ2-1; D possibly corresponds to TRBD1 (6 bases). Germline-derived CDR1 and CDR2 are LGHNT and FRNRAP. V lost 3 bases to trimming and J lost 7 bases, with 7 bases between them. The CDR3 extends over 12 amino acids.

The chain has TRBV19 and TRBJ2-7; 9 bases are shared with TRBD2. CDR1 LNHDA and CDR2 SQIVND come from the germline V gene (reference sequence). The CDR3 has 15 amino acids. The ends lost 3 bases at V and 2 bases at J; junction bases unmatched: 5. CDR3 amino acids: CASSMASGATYEQYF. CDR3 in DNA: TGTGCCAGTAGTATGGCTAGCGGGGCAACCTACGAGCAGTACTTC.

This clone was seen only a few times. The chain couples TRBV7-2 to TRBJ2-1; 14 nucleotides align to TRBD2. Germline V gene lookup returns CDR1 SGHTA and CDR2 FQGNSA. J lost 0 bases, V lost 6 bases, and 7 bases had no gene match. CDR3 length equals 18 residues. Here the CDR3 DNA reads TGTGCCAGCAGTTCGGGACTAGCGGGGGTGAGCTCCTACAATGAGCAGTTCTTC. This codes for CASSSGLAGVSSYNEQFF.

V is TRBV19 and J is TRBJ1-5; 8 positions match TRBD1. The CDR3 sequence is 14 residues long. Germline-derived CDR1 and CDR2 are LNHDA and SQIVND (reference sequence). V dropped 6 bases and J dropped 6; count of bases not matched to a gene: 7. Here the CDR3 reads CASSRGDRIQPQHF. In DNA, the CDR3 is TGTGCCAGTAGCCGGGGGGACAGGATTCAGCCCCAGCATTTT.

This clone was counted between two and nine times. The CDR3 DNA reads TGTGCCAGCAGTTACGCCCCTTATAGCGGGACGGGGGAGCAGTACTTC. The encoded protein is CASSYAPYSGTGEQYF. This chain uses TRBV6-6 with TRBJ2-7; TRBD2 matches 8 bases. V was clipped by 2 bases and J by 7 bases; unmatched bases: 13. CDR3 length: 16 amino acids. Germline CDR1 reads MNHNY; CDR2 reads SVGAGI (reference sequence).

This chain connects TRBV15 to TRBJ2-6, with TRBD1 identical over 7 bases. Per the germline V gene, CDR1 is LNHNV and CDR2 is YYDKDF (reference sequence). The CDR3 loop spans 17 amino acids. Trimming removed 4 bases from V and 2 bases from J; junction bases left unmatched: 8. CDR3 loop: CATSIMGQGAGANVLTF. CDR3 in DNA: TGTGCCACCAGCATCATGGGTCAGGGGGCTGGGGCCAACGTCCTGACTTTC.

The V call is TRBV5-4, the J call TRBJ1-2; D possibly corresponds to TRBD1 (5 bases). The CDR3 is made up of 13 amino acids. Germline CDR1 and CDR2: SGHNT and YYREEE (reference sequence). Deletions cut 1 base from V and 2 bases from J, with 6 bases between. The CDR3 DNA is TGTGCCAGCAGCTTGTCAGGGAACTATGGCTACACCTTC. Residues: CASSLSGNYGYTF.

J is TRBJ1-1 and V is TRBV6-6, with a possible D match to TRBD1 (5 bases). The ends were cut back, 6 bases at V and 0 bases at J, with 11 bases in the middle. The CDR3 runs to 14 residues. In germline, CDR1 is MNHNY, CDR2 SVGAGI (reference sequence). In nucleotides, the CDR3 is TGTGCCAGCAGCCAGGGCGAGCTGAACACTGAAGCTTTCTTT. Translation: CASSQGELNTEAFF.

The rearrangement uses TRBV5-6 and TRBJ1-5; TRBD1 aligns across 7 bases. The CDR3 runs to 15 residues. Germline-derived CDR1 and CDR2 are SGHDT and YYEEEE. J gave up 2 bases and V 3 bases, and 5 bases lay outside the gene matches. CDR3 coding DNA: TGTGCCAGCAGCTCGACAGGGTTAGGCAATCAGCCCCAGCATTTT. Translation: CASSSTGLGNQPQHF.

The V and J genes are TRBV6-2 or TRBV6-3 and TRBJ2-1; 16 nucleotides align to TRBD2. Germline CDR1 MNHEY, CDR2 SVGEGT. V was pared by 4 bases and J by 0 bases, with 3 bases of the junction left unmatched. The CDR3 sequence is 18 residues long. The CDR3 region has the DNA TGTGCCAGCAGTTCCGGGACTAGCGGGAGGGGCTCCTACAATGAGCAGTTCTTC. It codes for CASSSGTSGRGSYNEQFF.

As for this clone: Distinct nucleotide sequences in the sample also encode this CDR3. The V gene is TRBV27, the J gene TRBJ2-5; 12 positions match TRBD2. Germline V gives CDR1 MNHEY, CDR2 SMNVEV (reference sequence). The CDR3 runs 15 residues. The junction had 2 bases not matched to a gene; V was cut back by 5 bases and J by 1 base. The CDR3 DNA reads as TGTGCCAGCAGTGTACTAGCGGGAGGCCAAGAGACCCAGTACTTC. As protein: CASSVLAGGQETQYF.

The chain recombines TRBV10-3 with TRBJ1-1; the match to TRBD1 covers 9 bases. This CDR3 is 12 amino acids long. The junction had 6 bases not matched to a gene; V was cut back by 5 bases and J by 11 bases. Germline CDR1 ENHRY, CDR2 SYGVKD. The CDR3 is CAISLGQGTAFF. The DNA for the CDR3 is TGTGCCATCAGTTTGGGACAGGGTACGGCTTTCTTT.

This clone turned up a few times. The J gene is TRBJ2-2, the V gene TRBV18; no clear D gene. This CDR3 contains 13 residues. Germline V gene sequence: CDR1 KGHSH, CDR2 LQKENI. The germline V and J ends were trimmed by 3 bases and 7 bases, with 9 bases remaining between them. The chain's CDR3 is CASSPTTSGELFF. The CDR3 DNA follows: TGTGCCAGCTCACCCACCACCAGCGGGGAGCTGTTTTTT.

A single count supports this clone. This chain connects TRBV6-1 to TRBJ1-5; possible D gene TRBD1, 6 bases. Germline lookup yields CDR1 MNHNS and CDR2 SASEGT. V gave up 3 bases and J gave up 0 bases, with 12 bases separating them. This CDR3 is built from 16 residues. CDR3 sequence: CASSDHGTFSNQPQHF. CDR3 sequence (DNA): TGTGCCAGCAGTGACCACGGGACATTTAGCAATCAGCCCCAGCATTTT.

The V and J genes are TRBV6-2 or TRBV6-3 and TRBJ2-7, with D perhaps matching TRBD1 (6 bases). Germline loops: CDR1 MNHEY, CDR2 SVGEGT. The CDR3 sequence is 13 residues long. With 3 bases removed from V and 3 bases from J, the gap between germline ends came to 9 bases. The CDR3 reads CASSYRTVYEQYF. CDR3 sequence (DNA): TGTGCCAGCAGTTATAGGACAGTCTACGAGCAGTACTTC.

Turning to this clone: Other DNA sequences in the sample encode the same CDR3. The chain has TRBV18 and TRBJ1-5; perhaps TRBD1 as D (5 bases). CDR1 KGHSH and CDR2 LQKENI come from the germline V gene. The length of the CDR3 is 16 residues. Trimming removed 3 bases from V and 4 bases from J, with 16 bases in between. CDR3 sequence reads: CASSPGGGRGNQPQHF. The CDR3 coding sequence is TGTGCCAGCTCACCGGGGGGAGGTCGGGGGAATCAGCCCCAGCATTTT.

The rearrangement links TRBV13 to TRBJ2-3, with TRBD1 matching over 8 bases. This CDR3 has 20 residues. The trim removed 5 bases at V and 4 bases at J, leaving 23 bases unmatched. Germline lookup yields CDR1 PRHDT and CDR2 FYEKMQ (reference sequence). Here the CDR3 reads CASSTGQGPITAVSADTQYF. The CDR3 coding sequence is TGTGCCAGCAGCACTGGACAGGGCCCAATAACCGCAGTAAGTGCAGATACGCAGTATTTT. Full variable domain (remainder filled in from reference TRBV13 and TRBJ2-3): AAGVIQSPRHLIKEKRETATLKCYPIPRHDTVYWYQQGPGQDPQFLISFYEKMQSDKGSIPDRFSAQQFSDYHSELNMSSLELGDSALYFCASSTGQGPITAVSADTQYFGPGTRLTVL.

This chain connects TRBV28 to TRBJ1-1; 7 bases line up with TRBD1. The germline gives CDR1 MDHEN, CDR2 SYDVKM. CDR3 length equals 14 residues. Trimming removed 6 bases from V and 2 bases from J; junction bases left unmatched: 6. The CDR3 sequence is CASSFRGSNTEAFF. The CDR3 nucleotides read TGTGCCAGCAGCTTCAGGGGGAGTAACACTGAAGCTTTCTTT.

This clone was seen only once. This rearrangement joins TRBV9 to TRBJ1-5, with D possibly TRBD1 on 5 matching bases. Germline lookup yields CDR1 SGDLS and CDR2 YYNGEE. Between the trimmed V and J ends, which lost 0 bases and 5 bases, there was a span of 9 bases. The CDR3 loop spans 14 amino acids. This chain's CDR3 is CASSVEGEDQPQHF. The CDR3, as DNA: TGTGCCAGCAGCGTAGAAGGGGAAGATCAGCCCCAGCATTTT. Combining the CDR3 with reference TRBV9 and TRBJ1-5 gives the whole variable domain DSGVTQTPKHLITATGQRVTLRCSPRSGDLSVYWYQQSLDQGLQFLIQYYNGEERAKGNILERFSAQQFPDLHSELNLSSLELGDSALYFCASSVEGEDQPQHFGDGTRLSIL.

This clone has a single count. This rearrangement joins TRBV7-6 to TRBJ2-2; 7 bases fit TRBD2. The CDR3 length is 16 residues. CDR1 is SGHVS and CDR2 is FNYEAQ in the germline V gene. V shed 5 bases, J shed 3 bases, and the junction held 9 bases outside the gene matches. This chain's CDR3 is CASSPRLASDTGELFF. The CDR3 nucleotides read TGTGCCAGCAGCCCCCGACTAGCTAGTGACACCGGGGAGCTGTTTTTT. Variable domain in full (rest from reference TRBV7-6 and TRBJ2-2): GAGVSQSPRYKVTKRGQDVALRCDPISGHVSLYWYRQALGQGPEFLTYFNYEAQQDKSGLPNDRFSAERPEGSISTLTIQRTEQRDSAMYRCASSPRLASDTGELFFGEGSRLTVL.

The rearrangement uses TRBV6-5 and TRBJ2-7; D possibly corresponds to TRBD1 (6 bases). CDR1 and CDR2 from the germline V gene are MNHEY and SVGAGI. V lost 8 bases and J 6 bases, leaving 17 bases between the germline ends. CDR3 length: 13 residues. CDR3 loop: CASGFIQGSEQYF. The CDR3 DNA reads TGTGCCAGCGGGTTTATACAGGGTTCCGAGCAGTACTTC.